These T cell receptor beta chains were read from a single sample in a study of graft-versus-host responses after intestinal transplantation. Method: immunoSEQ multiplex PCR; TCRdb's copy keeps in-frame clones and lacks some. Among 40,000 or so clones, more than 85% were seen once, and the ten largest hold approximately 4%. The material was PBMCs, obtained less than 750 days after intestinal transplantation. Receptor source: a human patient who received an intestinal transplant, so some T cells may come from the graft donor. Both conserved end residues are part of each CDR3. A D gene is named only where the DNA matches it firmly. Clone sizes are given selectively: once, few, many, or a class where the clone is expanded.

>TRBJ2-7|.|TRBV27|.
CASSSTTYEQYF
TGTGCCAGCAGTTCAACCACCTACGAGCAGTACTTC
>TRBJ2-7|.|TRBV4-2|.
CASSSDSAWGEQYF
TGTGCCAGCAGCTCCGACAGTGCCTGGGGCGAGCAGTACTTC
>TRBJ1-3|.|TRBV7-6|.
CASSLGGGTIYF
TGTGCCAGCAGCTTAGGTGGTGGGACCATATATTTT
>TRBJ2-2|.|TRBV27|.
CASSFSDGLNTGELFF
TGTGCCAGCAGTTTTTCCGACGGGTTGAACACCGGGGAGCTGTTTTTT
>TRBJ1-1|.|TRBV11-2|.
CASSSLGPGWETEAFF
TGTGCCAGCAGCTCATTAGGGCCCGGATGGGAGACTGAAGCTTTCTTT
>TRBJ2-4|TRBD1|TRBV6-5|.
CASSTGVLAKNIQYF
TGTGCCAGCAGCACAGGGGTCCTAGCCAAAAACATTCAGTACTTC
>TRBJ2-7|TRBD2|TRBV6-6|.
CASSPRAGGGYEQYF
TGTGCCAGCAGTCCTCGGGCGGGGGGTGGCTACGAGCAGTACTTC
>TRBJ1-1|.|TRBV18|.
CASSSRNTEAFF
TGTGCCAGCTCATCCAGGAACACTGAAGCTTTCTTT
>TRBJ2-7|.|TRBV11-2|.
CASSLGGQPYEQYF
TGTGCCAGCAGCTTAGGCGGACAACCATACGAGCAGTACTTC
>TRBJ1-6|.|TRBV7-6|.
CASSLQEDSPLHF
TGTGCCAGCAGCTTACAAGAAGATTCACCCCTCCACTTT
>TRBJ2-3|.|TRBV19|.
CASTTGIGADTQYF
TGTGCCAGTACTACAGGGATCGGGGCAGATACGCAGTATTTT
>TRBJ1-6|TRBD1|TRBV28|few
CASSLWDRVYSPLHF
TGTGCCAGCTCTCTGTGGGACAGGGTCTATTCACCCCTCCACTTT
>TRBJ2-1|TRBD2|TRBV5-1|.
CASSLAASGYNEQFF
TGCGCCAGCAGCTTGGCGGCTAGCGGATACAATGAGCAGTTCTTC
>TRBJ2-7|TRBD1|TRBV6-5|.
CASSLDRAYEQYF
TGTGCCAGCAGCTTAGACAGGGCCTACGAGCAGTACTTC
>TRBJ2-1|.|TRBV27|.
CASSFGPVGEQFF
TGTGCCAGCAGTTTCGGCCCGGTGGGGGAGCAGTTCTTC
>TRBJ2-7|.|TRBV9|.
CASSVEGGSSGEQYF
TGTGCCAGCAGCGTAGAAGGGGGCAGTAGCGGCGAGCAGTACTTC
>TRBJ1-4|.|TRBV7-9|.
CASSYGGSINEKLFF
TGTGCCAGCAGCTACGGGGGTTCGATTAATGAAAAACTGTTTTTT
>TRBJ2-4|TRBD1|TRBV11-2|.
CASSWTGRNIQYF
TGTGCCAGCAGCTGGACAGGGAGGAACATTCAGTACTTC
>TRBJ2-7|.|TRBV7-2|once
CASRGHRELSYEQYF
TGTGCCAGCAGAGGTCACAGGGAATTATCCTACGAGCAGTACTTC
>TRBJ2-3|.|TRBV6-5|.
CASNRFASTDTQYF
TGTGCCAGCAACCGGTTTGCTAGCACAGATACGCAGTATTTT
>TRBJ2-3|.|TRBV7-2|.
CASSYGISTDTQYF
TGTGCCAGCAGCTATGGAATAAGCACAGATACGCAGTATTTT
>TRBJ2-7|TRBD2|TRBV19|.
CASSTTSGRTYEQYF
TGTGCCAGTAGTACAACTAGCGGGAGGACCTACGAGCAGTACTTC
>TRBJ2-1|TRBD2|TRBV19|.
CASSPREARRLAGGHYEQFF
TGTGCCAGTAGTCCGAGAGAGGCACGGCGACTAGCGGGAGGGCATTATGAGCAGTTCTTC
>TRBJ1-5|.|TRBV5-6|.
CASSLLAGNQPQHF
TGTGCCAGCAGCTTGTTAGCGGGAAATCAGCCCCAGCATTTT
>TRBJ2-1|TRBD2|TRBV9|.
CASSVGLAGYIDEQFF
TGTGCCAGCAGCGTAGGCCTAGCGGGATACATCGATGAGCAGTTCTTC
>TRBJ2-7|.|TRBV7-2|.
CASSRLAGPPYEQYF
TGTGCCAGCAGCAGACTTGCGGGGCCTCCCTACGAGCAGTACTTC
>TRBJ2-3|.|TRBV18|.
CASSPTLTNTDTQYF
TGTGCCAGCTCACCGACACTGACAAACACAGATACGCAGTATTTT
>TRBJ2-3|TRBD2|TRBV11-2|.
CASSLSSGRATDTQYF
TGTGCCAGCAGCTTAAGTAGCGGGAGGGCGACAGATACGCAGTATTTT
>TRBJ1-4|.|TRBV14|.
CASSPSNRVGLFF
TGTGCCAGCAGCCCTTCTAACAGGGTGGGACTGTTTTTT
>TRBJ1-1|.|TRBV5-1|.
CASSLWGNTEAFF
TGCGCCAGCAGCTTATGGGGGAACACTGAAGCTTTCTTT
>TRBJ1-4|.|TRBV9|.
CASSPGVSPTNEKLFF
TGTGCCAGCAGCCCTGGTGTATCGCCGACTAATGAAAAACTGTTTTTT
>TRBJ1-1|TRBD1|TRBV18|once
CASSTRTGKNFLNTEAFF
TGTGCCAGCTCAACGAGGACAGGGAAAAATTTTCTGAACACTGAAGCTTTCTTT
>TRBJ2-7|.|TRBV4-2|.
CASSRERGTYEQYF
TGTGCCAGCAGCCGGGAACGGGGTACCTACGAGCAGTACTTC
>TRBJ2-1|TRBD2|TRBV5-6|.
CAGGVAGGNEQFF
TGTGCCGGAGGGGTAGCGGGAGGTAATGAGCAGTTCTTC
>TRBJ2-7|.|TRBV6-5|.
CASSGPPGPYEQYF
TGTGCCAGCAGTGGACCCCCAGGGCCCTACGAGCAGTACTTC
>TRBJ2-7|.|TRBV28|once
CASTNWQEPYEQYF
TGTGCCAGCACAAATTGGCAGGAGCCCTACGAGCAGTACTTC
>TRBJ1-2|.|TRBV5-6|.
CASSPSLDGYTF
TGTGCCAGCAGCCCCTCTTTGGACGGCTACACCTTC
>TRBJ1-3|.|TRBV27|.
CASSLLGDGNTIYF
TGTGCCAGCAGTTTACTCGGGGATGGAAACACCATATATTTT
>TRBJ2-1|TRBD2|TRBV6-5|.
CASIPSGGENEQFF
TGTGCCAGCATCCCTAGCGGGGGGGAAAATGAGCAGTTCTTC
>TRBJ2-7|TRBD1|TRBV5-1|.
CASSLEPPGQISYEQYF
TGCGCCAGCAGCTTGGAACCCCCGGGACAGATCTCCTACGAGCAGTACTTC
>TRBJ2-1|TRBD2|TRBV11-2|.
CASSSIAGNEQFF
TGTGCCAGCAGCTCGATAGCGGGTAATGAGCAGTTCTTC
>TRBJ1-2|TRBD1|TRBV2|few
CASKRGTGGGYTF
TGTGCCAGCAAGAGGGGGACAGGCGGTGGCTACACCTTC
>TRBJ2-1|TRBD1|TRBV5-1|.
CASSSTGPLYNEQFF
TGCGCCAGCAGCTCGACAGGGCCCTTATACAATGAGCAGTTCTTC
>TRBJ1-5|.|TRBV23-1|.
CASSKNGEPHADQPQHF
TGCGCCAGCAGTAAAAACGGGGAGCCCCACGCGGATCAGCCCCAGCATTTT
>TRBJ2-1|.|TRBV10-1|.
CASSESRGISYNEQFF
TGCGCCAGCAGTGAGTCGAGAGGGATTTCCTACAATGAGCAGTTCTTC
>TRBJ2-3|.|TRBV21-1|.
CASSPSPGRSTDTQYF
TGTGCCAGCAGCCCCTCTCCGGGTCGCAGCACAGATACGCAGTATTTT
>TRBJ1-5|.|TRBV30|few
CAWSEGVRHQPQHF
TGTGCCTGGAGTGAAGGGGTTCGACATCAGCCCCAGCATTTT
>TRBJ2-2|.|TRBV27|.
CASSSGGELFF
TGTGCCAGCAGTTCTGGCGGGGAGCTGTTTTTT
>TRBJ1-3|.|TRBV6-5|.
CASSLRDNRNTIYF
TGTGCCAGCAGCCTCCGGGACAACCGAAACACCATATATTTT
>TRBJ1-2|.|TRBV27|.
CASSFKSVGADGYTF
TGTGCCAGCAGTTTTAAGTCTGTGGGCGCGGATGGCTACACCTTC
>TRBJ1-1|TRBD1|TRBV6-5|.
CASSLAHRGVAEAFF
TGTGCCAGCAGCCTGGCCCACAGGGGTGTCGCTGAAGCTTTCTTT
>TRBJ2-1|.|TRBV29-1|.
CSVGEVGDEQFF
TGCAGCGTTGGCGAGGTTGGGGATGAGCAGTTCTTC
>TRBJ2-7|TRBD2|TRBV30|.
CAFLAPGLVWYEQYF
TGTGCCTTCCTCGCCCCGGGACTAGTCTGGTACGAGCAGTACTTC
>TRBJ2-1|.|TRBV19|.
CASMGGYNEQFF
TGTGCCAGTATGGGAGGCTATAATGAGCAGTTCTTC
>TRBJ2-7|.|TRBV5-8|.
CASSFVMGAEQYF
TGTGCCAGCAGCTTTGTAATGGGGGCCGAGCAGTACTTC
>TRBJ2-1|TRBD1|TRBV5-1|.
CASSDRTGGYDEQFF
TGCGCCAGCAGCGATAGGACAGGGGGGTACGATGAGCAGTTCTTC
>TRBJ2-7|TRBD1|TRBV4-2|.
CASSLGDSSYEQYF
TGTGCCAGCAGCTTGGGGGACAGTTCCTACGAGCAGTACTTC
>TRBJ1-1|.|TRBV2|.
CASRSAHTSLNTEAFF
TGTGCCAGCAGGTCGGCGCACACGTCATTGAACACTGAAGCTTTCTTT
>TRBJ2-7|TRBD2|TRBV27|.
CASSLTSGSYEQYF
TGTGCCAGCAGCCTGACTAGCGGGTCCTACGAGCAGTACTTC